This T cell receptor beta chain was sequenced during a study of tumor-infiltrating lymphocytes in primary liver carcinoma. Study observations and caveats: Presence in all five tumor regions was observed for only about 7-25% of top clones.

Production of TCR beta cDNA used around 0.45 ug total RNA together with a constant-region primer. Three nested multiplex PCR rounds, a slightly modified ARM-PCR, produced the libraries for TCR beta. The study ran its first two PCR rounds for roughly 10 cycles each, using TRBV1-TRBV30 forward primers and a C-beta reverse primer. TCRdb reprocessed the multiplex PCR reads via MiXCR and lists one record per CDR3 protein. The sample has about 74,000 distinct CDR3 sequences; 55% to 75% are singletons. This clonotype was seen ten or more times. The antigen is unknown. The germline V gene has CDR1 MNHEY and CDR2 SVGAGI. This CDR3 has 14 amino acids. V lost 5 bases and J lost 4, with 12 bases in between. Between about 19 and 34 mg of unsorted bulk tissue served as the source from which RNA and DNA were co-extracted. Each sampled tumor had five separate regions taken from it.

The sequence derives from a man aged 40-49 years with primary liver carcinoma and hepatitis B virus infection. The rearrangement links TRBV6-5 to TRBJ2-1, with D possibly matching TRBD2 (6 bases). Material for sequencing was liver tumor tissue from sampling region 4. The subset denotes: tumor region T4, right-lateral pole. The CDR3 region has the DNA TGTGCCAGCAGTCCCCTAGCGAATTACAATGAGCAGTTCTTC. Residues: CASSPLANYNEQFF.